This T cell receptor (beta chain) was captured in a study of cytomegalovirus exposure and HLA in healthy donors. PCR employed 60 Vbeta and 13 Jbeta primers. Produced via immunoSEQ multiplex PCR; TCRdb's table is partial and in-frame only. The table shows around 97,000 clones, with around 81% occurring only once. Trimming shortened V by 3 bases and J by 0 bases, and 10 bases separated the two germline ends. CDR3 size: 15 residues. Germline CDR1 and CDR2: ENHRY and SYGVKD. This clonotype was sampled from a man between 35 and 55 years old in good health and CMV-seropositive. The specimen was PBMCs. The rearrangement links TRBV10-3 to TRBJ2-3, with D unclear. The CDR3 here is CAISESRLSTDTQYF. In DNA form, the CDR3 reads TGTGCCATCAGTGAATCAAGACTTAGCACAGATACGCAGTATTTT.